This T cell receptor (beta chain) originates from a study of cytomegalovirus exposure and HLA in healthy donors. The PCR had 60 Vbeta and 13 Jbeta primers. Clones were read by immunoSEQ multiplex PCR, and TCRdb kept only the in-frame ones, dropping some. Of some 190,000 clones listed, 78% are singletons. Trimming shortened V by 2 bases and J by 5 bases, and 15 bases separated the two germline ends. The germline V gene encodes CDR1 MGHRA and CDR2 YSYEKL. This CDR3 contains 15 residues. This clone was seen a handful of times. The target antigen is unknown. Overall study findings and caveats: Sequencing depth roughly uniform across donors was assumed in presence/absence analyses. In a later analysis, TCR beta V- and J-gene trimming showed a link to a missense DCLRE1C variant. HLA restriction was apparent for most CMV-associated TCR beta chains in a later analysis.

The chain couples TRBV4-1 to TRBJ2-5, with no clear D. The sequenced sample was PBMCs. The clonotype was recovered from a female donor in good health and CMV-seronegative. CDR3 region: CASSQHQDFRETQYF. In DNA, the CDR3 is TGCGCCAGCAGCCAACACCAGGATTTTCGCGAGACCCAGTACTTC.